This T cell receptor beta chain was identified in a study of T-cell reconstitution after alpha-beta-depleted transplantation in children. This clonotype was found a few times. Unique molecular identifiers tagged the TCRbeta library. TCRdb re-analysed the PCR reads in MiXCR, keeping a single row per CDR3 protein. The sample has around 340,000 distinct CDR3 sequences; roughly 13% are singletons. This receptor was identified in a human donor who donated a stem cell graft to a child with Fanconi anemia. Material: PBMCs, obtained from the stem cell graft.

The CDR3 sequence is CATQDPSNYGYTF. The CDR3 DNA reads TGTGCCACCCAAGACCCGTCTAACTATGGCTACACCTTC. This rearrangement joins TRBV25-1 to TRBJ1-2, with D uncertain. With 10 bases removed from V and 0 bases from J, the gap between germline ends came to 12 bases. The CDR3 sequence is 13 residues long. Looked up from germline, CDR1 is MGHDK and CDR2 is SYGVNS.